This T cell receptor (beta chain) is from a study of shared clonotypes between healthy human individuals. Study as a whole: CD4 naive and memory got three plates each, CD8 naive two, CD8 memory one.

The germline gives CDR1 SGHTA, CDR2 FQGNSA. V was shortened by 5 bases and J by 2 bases, with 13 bases between the two germline ends. The CDR3 is made up of 14 amino acids. The investigators split CD4+ cells into a CD45RA+ naive subset and a CD45RA-negative memory subset. Genomic DNA per cell subset filled all wells of several immunoSEQ plates. An approximately 200 ng quantity of DNA, approximately 29,000 T cell genomes, went into the sorted-subset replicate PCRs. Sequencing was performed with immunoSEQ multiplex PCR; in TCRdb, only in-frame clones are kept and a portion is missing. The repertoire includes some 2.3 million clones, over 90% of them detected once, and under 0.45% sits in the top ten. Worth noting for this clone: Other DNA sequences from this sample encode an identical CDR3 as well.

The chain carries TRBV7-2 and TRBJ2-7; D may correspond to TRBD1 or TRBD2 (6 bases each). This TCR was recovered from a man aged 18-30 years in good health. Some clones in this sample may be carry-over from other donors' samples. Sequencing was done on a sample of naive CD4+ T cells from PBMCs. Indicated subset: CD45RA+ positively selected. CDR3 DNA sequence: TGTGCCAGCAGCCTAGGGGGGCGAGCCTACGAGCAGTACTTC. Protein sequence: CASSLGGRAYEQYF.